Presented here are 18 T cell receptor beta chains from one specimen sequenced in a study of blood T cell repertoires in COVID-19. Clones were sequenced by immunoSEQ multiplex PCR, and TCRdb holds only the in-frame ones, with some missing. The sample includes about 89,000 clones, 90% to 95% of them seen just once. The sequencing input was peripheral blood. Every receptor here comes from a human donor with active COVID-19. The donor label of this sample is uncertain.

This clone was counted once. The rearrangement joins TRBV5-6 to TRBJ2-3; D is unresolved. V gave up 1 base and J gave up 4 bases, with 13 bases separating them. Germline V gene sequence: CDR1 SGHDT, CDR2 YYEEEE. CDR3 length: 15 residues. CDR3 amino acids: CASSLSVAEADTQYF. In DNA, the CDR3 is TGTGCCAGCAGCTTGAGCGTGGCCGAAGCAGATACGCAGTATTTT.

This clone has just one count. The V call is TRBV27, the J call TRBJ1-5; 7 bases match TRBD1. Germline V gene data show CDR1 as MNHEY and CDR2 as SMNVEV (reference sequence). This CDR3 spans 15 amino acids. V dropped 6 bases and J dropped 0; count of bases not matched to a gene: 5. The CDR3: CASRQQGYSNQPQHF. In DNA form, the CDR3 reads TGTGCCAGCAGACAACAGGGGTATAGCAATCAGCCCCAGCATTTT.

In this sample, this clone turned up once. This sequence joins TRBV5-6 and TRBJ2-1, with TRBD2 matching over 7 bases. The CDR3 is made up of 17 amino acids. The ends lost 4 bases at V and 8 bases at J; junction bases unmatched: 18. Germline CDR1 and CDR2: SGHDT and YYEEEE. The CDR3 spells CASSLQTAGFYLHEQFF. The CDR3 DNA reads as TGTGCCAGCAGCCTACAAACAGCGGGGTTCTATTTGCATGAGCAGTTCTTC.

The J gene is TRBJ2-3, the V gene TRBV4-1, with TRBD1 identical over 12 bases. V lost 3 bases and J lost 4; bases outside the gene matches: 5. CDR3 length equals 16 residues. Looked up from germline, CDR1 is MGHRA and CDR2 is YSYEKL. For the CDR3, the DNA is TGCGCCAGCAGCCAGGGTGGGACAGGGGGCGCAGATACGCAGTATTTT. Its protein is CASSQGGTGGADTQYF.

This chain joins TRBV12-3 or TRBV12-4 and TRBJ1-1; D ambiguous. V lost 6 bases to trimming and J lost 3 bases, with 8 bases between them. The CDR3 covers 12 residues. The CDR3 bases are TGTGCCAGCAGACAGCAAGACACTGAAGCTTTCTTT. Residues: CASRQQDTEAFF.

The V gene is TRBV5-4, the J gene TRBJ2-2, with 9 bases matching TRBD2. The CDR3 runs 16 residues. Germline lookup yields CDR1 SGHNT and CDR2 YYREEE (reference sequence). J gave up 1 base and V 4 bases, and 5 bases lay outside the gene matches. CDR3: CASSPTSGGNTGELFF. The CDR3 bases are TGTGCCAGCAGCCCGACTAGCGGTGGGAACACCGGGGAGCTGTTTTTT.

This clone was seen a few times. This chain's CDR3 is CASSARTGGWNEQFF. As DNA, the CDR3 is TGTGCCAGCAGTGCTAGGACAGGGGGTTGGAATGAGCAGTTCTTC. The chain couples TRBV2 to TRBJ2-1, with TRBD1 matching over 10 bases. Losses at the gene ends were 4 bases for V and 7 bases for J; bases not matched to a gene: 7. This CDR3 is built from 15 residues. From germline, CDR1 is SNHLY and CDR2 FYNNEI.

A remark on this clone: Its ends do not fully match the called genes, so a read error is possible. The chain combines TRBV28 with TRBJ2-7; TRBD2 matches 8 bases. Looked up from germline, CDR1 is MDHEN and CDR2 is SYDVKM. The CDR3 has 16 amino acids. In DNA, the CDR3 is TGTGCCAGCAGTTCCCCCTACGGGAGGGCCTCCTCCGAGCAGTACTTC. It yields the protein CASSSPYGRASSEQYF.

This clone was counted once. The chain combines TRBV19 with TRBJ2-7, with TRBD2 identical over 14 bases. The CDR3 extends over 16 amino acids. Germline CDR1 and CDR2: LNHDA and SQIVND (reference sequence). Trimming cost V 0 bases and J 8 bases; bases outside gene matches: 6. The CDR3 DNA reads TGTGCCAGTAGTATAGATGGGACTAGCGGGAGAGAAAAGCAGTACTTC. Protein product: CASSIDGTSGREKQYF.

This clone was counted only a few times. This chain links TRBV3-1 (or the pseudogene TRBV3-2) with TRBJ1-6; 7 bases map to TRBD1. Looked up from germline, CDR1 is LGHDT and CDR2 is YNNKEL (reference sequence). Trimming took 1 base from V and 11 from J; bases not matched to a gene: 8. This CDR3 is built from 15 residues. Here the CDR3 reads CASSQGGRGMAPLHF. DNA of the CDR3: TGTGCCAGCAGCCAAGGGGGCAGGGGGATGGCACCCCTCCACTTT.

The chain has TRBV29-1 and TRBJ2-7, with D tentatively TRBD2 (5 bases). The CDR3 has 13 residues. V was shortened by 6 bases and J by 2 bases, with 14 bases between the two germline ends. CDR1 is SQVTM, CDR2 ANQGSEA, per germline. The CDR3: CSVARAGAYEQYF. The CDR3 DNA follows: TGCAGCGTGGCGAGGGCCGGGGCCTACGAGCAGTACTTC.

The chain employs TRBV29-1 and TRBJ2-1, with 8 nucleotides matching TRBD1. Germline lookup yields CDR1 SQVTM and CDR2 ANQGSEA. The CDR3 has 13 residues. J lost 0 bases, V lost 7 bases, and 2 bases had no gene match. CDR3 sequence: CSADRVSYNEQFF. The CDR3 nucleotides are TGCAGCGCGGACAGGGTCTCCTACAATGAGCAGTTCTTC.

This sequence joins TRBV5-4 and TRBJ2-5; TRBD2 matches at 7 bases. This CDR3 is built from 15 residues. Trimming at V came to 4 bases and at J to 0 bases, leaving 6 bases not matched to a gene. Germline CDR1 is SGHNT and CDR2 is YYREEE (reference sequence). CDR3 in amino acids: CASSRTSENQETQYF. CDR3 coding DNA: TGTGCCAGCAGCCGAACTAGCGAAAACCAAGAGACCCAGTACTTC.

The count of this clone is one. V usage is TRBV28 and J usage is TRBJ1-5; D is uncertain. Trimming removed 6 bases at V and 5 bases at J, with 8 bases between. The germline V gene has CDR1 MDHEN and CDR2 SYDVKM. This CDR3 comprises 12 residues. For the CDR3, the DNA is TGTGCCAGCAGCGACATGGATCAGCCCCAGCATTTT. This codes for CASSDMDQPQHF.

J is TRBJ1-2 and V is TRBV19; the D gene is possibly TRBD1 (5 bases). The V and J ends lost 2 bases and 3 bases respectively, with 13 bases between them. Germline CDR1 and CDR2: LNHDA and SQIVND (reference sequence). The CDR3 is made up of 15 amino acids. The CDR3 DNA reads as TGTGCCAGTAGTATAATTGAAGGGGCACACTATGGCTACACCTTC. Translated: CASSIIEGAHYGYTF.

The rearrangement joins TRBV28 to TRBJ1-5, with a possible D match to TRBD1 (6 bases). V was shortened by 4 bases and J by 5 bases, with 6 bases between the two germline ends. Germline CDR1 reads MDHEN; CDR2 reads SYDVKM. CDR3 size: 12 residues. DNA for the CDR3: TGTGCCAGCAGTTCAGGGGATCAGCCCCAGCATTTT. Translating it yields CASSSGDQPQHF.

This chain joins TRBV7-8 and TRBJ2-5; 14 bases match TRBD2. This CDR3 comprises 16 residues. The germline V gene encodes CDR1 SGHVS and CDR2 FQNEAQ. The V gene end was trimmed by 4 bases and the J gene end by 13 bases; junction bases not matched to a gene: 14. The CDR3 DNA reads TGTGCCAGCAGCTCCCGTCAGGGGACTAGCGGGAGTAAGTGGTACTTC. Protein sequence: CASSSRQGTSGSKWYF.

The count of this clone is one. The sample carries other DNA sequences with the same CDR3. This rearrangement joins TRBV7-2 to TRBJ2-7, with 13 bases matching TRBD2. CDR3 length: 15 residues. The germline V gene encodes CDR1 SGHTA and CDR2 FQGNSA. V lost 5 bases, J lost 4 bases, and 5 bases stayed unmatched. The CDR3 loop reads CASSPGLAGPYEQYF. The CDR3 DNA reads as TGTGCCAGCAGCCCGGGACTAGCGGGACCATACGAGCAGTACTTC.